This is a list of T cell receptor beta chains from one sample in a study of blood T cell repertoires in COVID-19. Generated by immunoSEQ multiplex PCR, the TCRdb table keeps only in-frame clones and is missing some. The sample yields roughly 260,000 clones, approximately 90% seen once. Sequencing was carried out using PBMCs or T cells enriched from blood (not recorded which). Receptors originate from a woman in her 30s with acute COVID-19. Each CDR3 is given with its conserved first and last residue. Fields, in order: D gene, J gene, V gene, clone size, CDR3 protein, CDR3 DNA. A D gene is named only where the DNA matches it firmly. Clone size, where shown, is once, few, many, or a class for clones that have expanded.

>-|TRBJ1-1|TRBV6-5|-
CATRRGMNTEAFF
TGTGCCACCCGACGAGGGATGAACACTGAAGCTTTCTTT
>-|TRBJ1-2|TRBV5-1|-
CASSFADTFYGYTF
TGCGCCAGCAGCTTTGCGGACACCTTCTATGGCTACACCTTC
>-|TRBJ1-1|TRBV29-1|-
CSVEELGANTEAFF
TGCAGCGTTGAAGAATTGGGGGCGAACACTGAAGCTTTCTTT
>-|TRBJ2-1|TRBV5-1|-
CASSFLSAGPGNEQFF
TGCGCCAGCAGCTTTCTGTCGGCGGGGCCGGGGAATGAGCAGTTCTTC
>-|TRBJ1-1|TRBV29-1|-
CSVGGPENTEAFF
TGCAGCGTTGGGGGCCCGGAGAACACTGAAGCTTTCTTT
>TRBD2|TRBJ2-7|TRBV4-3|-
CASSQKAGERYEQYF
TGCGCCAGCAGCCAAAAAGCGGGGGAGAGGTACGAGCAGTACTTC
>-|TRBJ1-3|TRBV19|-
CASSITGNTIYF
TGTGCCAGTAGTATTACTGGAAACACCATATATTTT
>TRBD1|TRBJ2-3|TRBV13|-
CASSSRTGGDTQYF
TGTGCCAGCAGCTCCCGGACAGGCGGAGATACGCAGTATTTT
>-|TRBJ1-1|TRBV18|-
CASSPSGDAAEAFF
TGTGCCAGCTCACCGTCGGGGGATGCGGCTGAAGCTTTCTTT
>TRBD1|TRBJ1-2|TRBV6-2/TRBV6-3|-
CASSPGTGEANYGYTF
TGTGCCAGCAGCCCCGGGACAGGCGAAGCTAACTATGGCTACACCTTC
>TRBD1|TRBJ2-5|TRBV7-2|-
CASSPGTGSQETQYF
TGTGCCAGCAGCCCTGGGACAGGGTCCCAAGAGACCCAGTACTTC
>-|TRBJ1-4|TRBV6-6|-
CASRGGGEKLFF
TGTGCCAGCAGGGGAGGTGGTGAAAAACTGTTTTTT
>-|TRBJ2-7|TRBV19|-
CASKGSGANYEQYF
TGTGCCAGTAAGGGGTCAGGGGCGAATTACGAGCAGTACTTC
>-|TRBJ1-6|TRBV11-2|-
CASSSTGFLDSPLHF
TGTGCCAGCAGCTCGACAGGTTTCCTTGATTCACCCCTCCACTTT
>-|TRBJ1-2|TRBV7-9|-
CASSPSHNYGYTF
TGTGCCAGCAGCCCATCCCATAACTATGGCTACACCTTC
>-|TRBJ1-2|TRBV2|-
CASSEAGQIVYGYTF
TGTGCCAGCAGTGAAGCCGGACAGATCGTCTATGGCTACACCTTC
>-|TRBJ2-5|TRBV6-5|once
CASSYDTRTQYF
TGTGCCAGCAGTTACGATACGCGGACCCAGTACTTC
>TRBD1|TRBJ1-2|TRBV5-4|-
CASSLQGSRSYTF
TGTGCCAGCAGCTTACAGGGGTCACGATCCTACACCTTC
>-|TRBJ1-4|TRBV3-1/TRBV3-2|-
CASGRTGATNEKLFF
TGTGCCAGCGGGCGAACCGGGGCAACTAATGAAAAACTGTTTTTT
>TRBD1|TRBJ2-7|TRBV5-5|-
CASLTGQGFGEQYF
TGTGCCAGCCTCACGGGACAGGGATTCGGCGAGCAGTACTTC
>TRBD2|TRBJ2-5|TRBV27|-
CASSNRMAGGELQETQYF
TGTGCCAGCAGTAACCGGATGGCGGGGGGGGAGCTCCAAGAGACCCAGTACTTC
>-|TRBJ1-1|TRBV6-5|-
CASSYSVQMNTEAFF
TGTGCCAGCAGTTACTCGGTACAGATGAACACTGAAGCTTTCTTT
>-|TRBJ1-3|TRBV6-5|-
CASSPGGNTIYF
TGTGCCAGCAGTCCCGGGGGAAACACCATATATTTT
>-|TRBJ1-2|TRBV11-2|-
CASSLDLGGTLVYTF
TGTGCCAGCAGCTTAGACTTGGGGGGGACTCTAGTCTACACCTTC
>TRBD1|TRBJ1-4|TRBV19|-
CASRGQGAEKLFF
TGTGCCAGTAGGGGACAGGGTGCTGAAAAACTGTTTTTT
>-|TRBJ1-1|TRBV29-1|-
CSVGATGDNTEAFF
TGCAGCGTTGGTGCGACAGGAGACAACACTGAAGCTTTCTTT
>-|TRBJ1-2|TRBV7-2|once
CASSFETGYYGYTF
TGTGCCAGCAGCTTTGAAACAGGGTACTATGGCTACACCTTC
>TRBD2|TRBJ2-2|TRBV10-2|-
CASGWTSGGVGPGELFF
TGCGCCAGCGGCTGGACTAGCGGGGGGGTGGGACCCGGGGAGCTGTTTTTT
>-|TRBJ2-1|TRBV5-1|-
CASKKFAGRLVDEQFF
TGCGCCAGCAAAAAGTTTGCGGGGCGGTTGGTCGATGAGCAGTTCTTC
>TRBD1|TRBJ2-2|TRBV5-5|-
CASSSRDRAFAGELFF
TGTGCCAGCAGCTCCCGGGACAGAGCATTCGCCGGGGAGCTGTTTTTT
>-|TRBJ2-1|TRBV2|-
CASSAVNKLGNEQFF
TGTGCCAGCAGTGCGGTTAATAAACTAGGGAATGAGCAGTTCTTC
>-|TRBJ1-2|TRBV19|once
CATRQLLGYGYTF
TGTGCCACCCGACAGCTCCTAGGCTATGGCTACACCTTC
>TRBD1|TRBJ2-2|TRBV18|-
CASSPAGTGGSGELFF
TGTGCCAGCTCACCAGCCGGGACAGGGGGCAGCGGGGAGCTGTTTTTT
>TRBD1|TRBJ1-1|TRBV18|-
CASSGRQGESEAFF
TGTGCCAGCTCAGGACGACAGGGTGAATCCGAGGCTTTCTTT
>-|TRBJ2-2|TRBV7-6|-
CASSMTGLANTGELFF
TGTGCCAGCAGCATGACAGGACTCGCGAACACCGGGGAGCTGTTTTTT
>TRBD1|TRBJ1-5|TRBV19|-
CASSQDRVDQPQHF
TGTGCCAGTAGCCAGGACAGGGTAGATCAGCCCCAGCATTTT
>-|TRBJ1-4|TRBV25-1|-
CASSENPANRAGPEKLFF
TGTGCCAGCAGTGAGAATCCAGCCAACAGGGCCGGCCCCGAAAAACTGTTTTTT
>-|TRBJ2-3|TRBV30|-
CAWQRIGDTQYF
TGTGCCTGGCAGCGTATCGGCGATACGCAGTATTTT
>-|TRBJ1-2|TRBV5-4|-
CASSLVGGRGYGYTF
TGTGCCAGCAGCTTGGTAGGGGGTCGGGGCTATGGCTACACCTTC
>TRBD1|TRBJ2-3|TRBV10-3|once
CAISESGTGTTDTQYF
TGTGCCATCAGTGAGTCCGGGACAGGGACCACAGATACGCAGTATTTT
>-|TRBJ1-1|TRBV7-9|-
CASSYREGTEAFF
TGTGCCAGCAGCTACAGGGAGGGTACTGAAGCTTTCTTT
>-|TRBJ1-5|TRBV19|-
CASSRGPNQPQHF
TGTGCCAGTAGTAGGGGGCCCAATCAGCCCCAGCATTTT
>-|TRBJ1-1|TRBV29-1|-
CSVSRDNTEAFF
TGCAGCGTTAGCAGGGATAACACTGAAGCTTTCTTT
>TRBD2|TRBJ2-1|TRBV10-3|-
CASGREEQFF
TGTGCCTCCGGGAGGGAGGAGCAGTTCTTC
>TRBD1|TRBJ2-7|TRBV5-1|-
CASSLWSGGTGSYEQYF
TGCGCCAGCAGCTTATGGTCTGGGGGGACAGGTTCGTACGAGCAGTACTTC
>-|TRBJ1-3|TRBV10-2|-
CASGGNTIYF
TGCGCCTCGGGGGGAAACACCATATATTTT
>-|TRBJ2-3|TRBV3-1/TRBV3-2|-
CASSQAGGRTDTQYF
TGTGCCAGCAGCCAAGCGGGGGGCCGCACAGATACGCAGTATTTT
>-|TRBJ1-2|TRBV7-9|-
CASSLGGRGNYGYTF
TGTGCCAGCAGCTTAGGGGGTCGGGGAAACTATGGCTACACCTTC
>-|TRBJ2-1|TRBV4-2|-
CASSQDGGGADEQFF
TGTGCCAGCAGCCAAGATGGAGGGGGCGCAGATGAGCAGTTCTTC
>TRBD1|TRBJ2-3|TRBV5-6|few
CASSSTGGTDTQYF
TGTGCCAGCAGCTCGACAGGGGGCACAGATACGCAGTATTTT
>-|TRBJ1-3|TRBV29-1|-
CSVREGLSGNTIYF
TGCAGCGTTCGGGAGGGTCTATCTGGAAACACCATATATTTT
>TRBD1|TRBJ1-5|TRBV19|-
CASSTDRGQGPQHF
TGTGCCAGTAGTACAGACAGGGGACAAGGGCCCCAGCATTTT
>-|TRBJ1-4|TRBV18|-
CASSPVARVEKLFF
TGTGCCAGCTCACCAGTCGCCCGGGTGGAAAAACTGTTTTTT